What follows describes a single TCR beta chain. Its specificity is unknown. Germline V lookup: CDR1 SGHTA, CDR2 FQGNSA. The CDR3 is 13 residues long. Trimming removed 2 bases from V and 11 bases from J; junction bases left unmatched: 8. This entry is derived from a study of identical twins' blood T cells. The overall study: Around 53 million reads covered about six alpha-chain and about six beta-chain libraries.

Study-level results: Twins shared about as many clonotypes as their cloneset sizes predicted.

A previously described protocol, modified, built RNA-based TCR cDNA libraries. Both ends of each TCR cDNA library bore sample-specific barcodes. MiXCR, applied by TCRdb to the 5' RACE reads, yields one record per CDR3 protein. The sample has around 380,000 distinct CDR3 sequences; approximately 30% are singletons. This TCR came from a woman aged 18-50 years in good health. The sample taken for sequencing was PBMCs. This sequence joins TRBV7-2 and TRBJ1-1; the match to TRBD1 covers 7 bases. CDR3 sequence (DNA): TGTGCCAGCAGCTTAAGGGGGCCTAATGGGGCTTTCTTT. It encodes CASSLRGPNGAFF. The whole variable domain, remainder taken from reference TRBV7-2 and TRBJ1-1, is GAGVSQSPSNKVTEKGKDVELRCDPISGHTALYWYRQSLGQGLEFLIYFQGNSAPDKSGLPSDRFSAERTGGSVSTLTIQRTQQEDSAVYLCASSLRGPNGAFFGQGTRLTVV.